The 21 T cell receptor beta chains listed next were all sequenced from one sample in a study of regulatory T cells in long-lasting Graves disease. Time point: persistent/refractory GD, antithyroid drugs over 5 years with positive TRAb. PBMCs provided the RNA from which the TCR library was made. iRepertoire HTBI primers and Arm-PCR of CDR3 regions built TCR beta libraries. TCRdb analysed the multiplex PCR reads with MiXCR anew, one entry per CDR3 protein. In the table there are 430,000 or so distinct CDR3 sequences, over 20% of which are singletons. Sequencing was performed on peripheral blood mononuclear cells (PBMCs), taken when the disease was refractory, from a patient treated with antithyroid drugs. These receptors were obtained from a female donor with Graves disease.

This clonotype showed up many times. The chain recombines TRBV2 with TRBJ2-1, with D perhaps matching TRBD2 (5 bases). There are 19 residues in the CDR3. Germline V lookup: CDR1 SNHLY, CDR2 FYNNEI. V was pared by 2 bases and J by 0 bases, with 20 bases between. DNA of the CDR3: TGTGCCAGCAGTGAACTAGGGAGCCAGCTACCTAGCTCCTACAATGAGCAGTTCTTC. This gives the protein CASSELGSQLPSSYNEQFF.

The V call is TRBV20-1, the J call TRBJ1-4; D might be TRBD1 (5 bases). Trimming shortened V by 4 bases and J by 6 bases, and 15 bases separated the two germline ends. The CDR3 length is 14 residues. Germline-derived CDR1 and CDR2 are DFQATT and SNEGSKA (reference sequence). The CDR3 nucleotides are TGCAGTGCTAAAGAGGGGCAGTTTGATGAAAAACTGTTTTTT. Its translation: CSAKEGQFDEKLFF.

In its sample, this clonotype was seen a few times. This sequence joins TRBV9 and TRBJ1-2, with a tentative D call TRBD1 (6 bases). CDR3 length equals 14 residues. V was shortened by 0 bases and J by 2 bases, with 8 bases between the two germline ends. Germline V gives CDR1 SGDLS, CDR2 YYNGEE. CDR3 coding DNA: TGTGCCAGCAGCGTAGGTGGGACAAACTATGGCTACACCTTC. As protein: CASSVGGTNYGYTF.

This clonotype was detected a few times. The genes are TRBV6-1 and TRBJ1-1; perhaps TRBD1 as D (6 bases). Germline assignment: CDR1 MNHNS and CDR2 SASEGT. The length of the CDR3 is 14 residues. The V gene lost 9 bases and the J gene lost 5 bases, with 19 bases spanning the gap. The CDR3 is CASKTRGLDTEAFF. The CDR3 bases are TGTGCCAGTAAGACCAGGGGACTTGATACTGAAGCTTTCTTT.

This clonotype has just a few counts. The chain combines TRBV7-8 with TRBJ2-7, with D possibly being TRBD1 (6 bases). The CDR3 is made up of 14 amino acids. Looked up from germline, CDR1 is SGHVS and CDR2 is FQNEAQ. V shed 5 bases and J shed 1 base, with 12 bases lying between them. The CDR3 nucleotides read TGTGCCAGCAGCCAGGGACAAGAGTCCTACGAGCAGTACTTC. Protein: CASSQGQESYEQYF. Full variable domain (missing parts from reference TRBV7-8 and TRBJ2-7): GAGVSQSPRYKVAKRGQDVALRCDPISGHVSLFWYQQALGQGPEFLTYFQNEAQLDKSGLPSDRFFAERPEGSVSTLKIQRTQQEDSAVYLCASSQGQESYEQYFGPGTRLTVT.

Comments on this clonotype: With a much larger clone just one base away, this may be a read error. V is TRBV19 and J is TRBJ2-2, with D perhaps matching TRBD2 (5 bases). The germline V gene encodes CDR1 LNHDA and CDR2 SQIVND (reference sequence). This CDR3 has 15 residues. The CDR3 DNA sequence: TGTGCCAGTAGTACGCCTCTTACGAACACCGGGGAGCTGGTTTTT. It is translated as CASSTPLTNTGELVF.

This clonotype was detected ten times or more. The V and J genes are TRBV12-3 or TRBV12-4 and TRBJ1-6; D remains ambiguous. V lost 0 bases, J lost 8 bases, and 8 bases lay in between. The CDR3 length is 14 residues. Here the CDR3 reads CASSLAEGDSPLHF. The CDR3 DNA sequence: TGTGCCAGCAGTTTAGCGGAGGGAGATTCACCCCTCCACTTT.

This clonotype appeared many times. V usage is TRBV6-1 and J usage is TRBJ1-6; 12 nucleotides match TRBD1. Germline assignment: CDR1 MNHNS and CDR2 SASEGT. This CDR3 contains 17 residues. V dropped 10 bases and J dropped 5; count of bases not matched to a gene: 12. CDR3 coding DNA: TGTGCCACCCAATTGGGACAGGGGGCGCGGGATAATTCACCCCTCCACTTT. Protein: CATQLGQGARDNSPLHF.

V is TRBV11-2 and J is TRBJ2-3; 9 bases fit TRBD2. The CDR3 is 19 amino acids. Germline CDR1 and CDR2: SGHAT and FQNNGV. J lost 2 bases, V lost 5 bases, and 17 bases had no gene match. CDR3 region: CASSHPKRGASGHTDTQYF. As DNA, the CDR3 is TGTGCCAGCAGCCACCCAAAGCGGGGGGCTAGCGGACACACAGATACGCAGTATTTT.

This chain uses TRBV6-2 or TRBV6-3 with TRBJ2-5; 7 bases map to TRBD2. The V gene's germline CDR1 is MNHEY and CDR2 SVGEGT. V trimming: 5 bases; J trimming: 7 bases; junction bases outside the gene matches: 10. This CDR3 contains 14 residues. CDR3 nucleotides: TGTGCCAGCAGTGAAATTGGGACGGGAGGGACCCAGTACTTC. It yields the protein CASSEIGTGGTQYF.

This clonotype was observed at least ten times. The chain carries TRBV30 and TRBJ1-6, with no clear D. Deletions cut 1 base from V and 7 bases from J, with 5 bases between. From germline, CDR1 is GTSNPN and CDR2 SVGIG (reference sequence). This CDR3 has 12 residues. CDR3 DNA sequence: TGTGCCTGGAGTGCCGCAAATTCACCCCTCCACTTT. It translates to CAWSAANSPLHF.

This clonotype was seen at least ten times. As DNA, the CDR3 is TGTGCCAGCAGCCCGCCAGTTGGGGCTGAAAAACTGTTTTTT. Translated, it gives CASSPPVGAEKLFF. The chain couples TRBV6-7 to TRBJ1-4; weak D call: TRBD1 (5 bases). TRBV6-7 is an ORF, with its function uncertain. This CDR3 has 14 residues. The ends were cut back, 6 bases at V and 7 bases at J, with 15 bases in the middle.

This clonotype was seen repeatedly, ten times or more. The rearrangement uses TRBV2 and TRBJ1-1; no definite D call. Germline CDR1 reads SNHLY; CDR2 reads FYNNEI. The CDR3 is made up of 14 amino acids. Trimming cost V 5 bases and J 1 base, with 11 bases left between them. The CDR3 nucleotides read TGTGCCAGCAGTTACCAACAGAGGAACACTGAAGCTTTCTTT. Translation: CASSYQQRNTEAFF. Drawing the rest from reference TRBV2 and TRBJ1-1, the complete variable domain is EPEVTQTPSHQVTQMGQEVILRCVPISNHLYFYWYRQILGQKVEFLVSFYNNEISEKSEIFDDQFSVERPDGSNFTLKIRSTKLEDSAMYFCASSYQQRNTEAFFGQGTRLTVV.

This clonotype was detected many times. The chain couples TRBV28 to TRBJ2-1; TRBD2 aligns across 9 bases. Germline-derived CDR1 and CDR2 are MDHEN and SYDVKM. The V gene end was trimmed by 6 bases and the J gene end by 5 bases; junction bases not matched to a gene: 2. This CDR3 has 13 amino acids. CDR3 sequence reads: CASSSSGNNEQFF. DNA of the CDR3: TGTGCCAGCAGCTCTAGCGGGAACAATGAGCAGTTCTTC.

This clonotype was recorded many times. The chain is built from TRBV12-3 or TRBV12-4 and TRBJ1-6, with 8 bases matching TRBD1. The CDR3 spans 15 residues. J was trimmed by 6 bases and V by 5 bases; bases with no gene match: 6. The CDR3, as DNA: TGTGCCAGCAGTCGCCGACAGGGGACTAATTCACCCCTCCACTTT. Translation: CASSRRQGTNSPLHF.

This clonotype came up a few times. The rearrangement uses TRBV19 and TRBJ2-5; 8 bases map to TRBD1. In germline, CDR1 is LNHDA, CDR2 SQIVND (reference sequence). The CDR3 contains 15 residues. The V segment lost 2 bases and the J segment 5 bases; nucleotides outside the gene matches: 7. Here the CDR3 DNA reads TGTGCCAGTAGTATAAGAGGGACAGGCTGGGAGACCCAGTACTTC. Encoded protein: CASSIRGTGWETQYF.

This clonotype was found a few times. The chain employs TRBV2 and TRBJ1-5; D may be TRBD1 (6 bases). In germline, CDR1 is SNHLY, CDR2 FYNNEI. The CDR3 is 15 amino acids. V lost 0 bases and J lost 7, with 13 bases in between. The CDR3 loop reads CASSEARGAGQPQHF. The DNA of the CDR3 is TGTGCCAGCAGTGAAGCACGGGGGGCCGGGCAGCCCCAGCATTTT.

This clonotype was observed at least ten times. DNA for the CDR3: TGTGCCAGCAGCCCCGGACAGGGCAAAAGCTGGGAAGCTTTCTTT. This sequence encodes CASSPGQGKSWEAFF. The rearrangement uses TRBV7-9 and TRBJ1-1, with 8 nucleotides matching TRBD1. The germline V gene encodes CDR1 SEHNR and CDR2 FQNEAQ (reference sequence). V trimming: 5 bases; J trimming: 8 bases; junction bases outside the gene matches: 13. The CDR3 extends over 15 amino acids.

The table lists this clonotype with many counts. CDR3 sequence reads: CASSWGRQIYEQYF. Written as DNA, the CDR3 is TGTGCCAGCAGCTGGGGACGGCAGATCTACGAGCAGTACTTC. The chain has TRBV7-2 and TRBJ2-7; D tentatively reads TRBD1 or TRBD2 (5 bases each). The CDR3 extends over 14 amino acids. CDR1 is SGHTA, CDR2 FQGNSA, per germline. Trimming left V 4 bases short and J 3 bases short, with 13 bases between.

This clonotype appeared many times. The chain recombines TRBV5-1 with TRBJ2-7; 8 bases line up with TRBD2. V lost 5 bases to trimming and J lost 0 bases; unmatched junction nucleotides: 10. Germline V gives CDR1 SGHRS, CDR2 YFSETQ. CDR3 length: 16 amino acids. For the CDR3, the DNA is TGCGCCAGCAGGGGACCCGGGACTAGTGCCTCCTACGAGCAGTACTTC. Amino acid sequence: CASRGPGTSASYEQYF. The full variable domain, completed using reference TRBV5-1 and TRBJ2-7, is KAGVTQTPRYLIKTRGQQVTLSCSPISGHRSVSWYQQTPGQGLQFLFEYFSETQRNKGNFPGRFSGRQFSNSRSEMNVSTLELGDSALYLCASRGPGTSASYEQYFGPGTRLTVT.

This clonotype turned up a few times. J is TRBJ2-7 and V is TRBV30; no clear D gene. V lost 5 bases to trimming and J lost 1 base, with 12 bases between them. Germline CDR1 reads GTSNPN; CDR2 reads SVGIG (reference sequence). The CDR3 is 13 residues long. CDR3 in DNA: TGTGCCTGGGGTCCGCGCGGTTCCTACGAGCAGTACTTC. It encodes CAWGPRGSYEQYF.